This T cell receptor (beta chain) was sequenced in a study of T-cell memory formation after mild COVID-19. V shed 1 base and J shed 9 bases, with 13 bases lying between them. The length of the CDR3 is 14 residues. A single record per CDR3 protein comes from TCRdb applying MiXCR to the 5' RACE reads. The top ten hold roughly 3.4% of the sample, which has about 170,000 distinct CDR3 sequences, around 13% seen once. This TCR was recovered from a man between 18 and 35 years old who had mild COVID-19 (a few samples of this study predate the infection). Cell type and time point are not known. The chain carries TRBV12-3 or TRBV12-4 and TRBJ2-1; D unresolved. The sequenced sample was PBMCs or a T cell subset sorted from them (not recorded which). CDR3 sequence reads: CASSLDPGYAEQFF. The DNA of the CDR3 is TGTGCCAGCAGTTTAGACCCGGGTTATGCTGAGCAGTTCTTC.